Following are 2 T cell receptor beta chains from one sample sequenced in a study of blood T cell repertoires in COVID-19. Only in-frame clones appear in the TCRdb table, and some are missing; sequencing was by immunoSEQ multiplex PCR. The data show 25,000 to 35,000 clones, approximately 89% seen once. What was sequenced was peripheral blood. These receptors originate from a human donor in a cohort sampled during active COVID-19.

The chain combines TRBV2 with TRBJ2-5; D is possibly TRBD2 (6 bases). Trimming pared 5 bases from V and 5 bases from J, leaving 12 bases between. CDR1 is SNHLY, CDR2 FYNNEI, per germline. This CDR3 is built from 13 residues. CDR3 in amino acids: CASSTGARETQYF. The CDR3 bases are TGTGCCAGCAGTACGGGAGCCAGGGAGACCCAGTACTTC.

The V and J genes are TRBV6-6 and TRBJ2-7; no firm D call. CDR3 length: 14 residues. Per the germline V gene, CDR1 is MNHNY and CDR2 is SVGAGI (reference sequence). V was cut by 2 bases and J by 0 bases, with 8 bases left in between. The CDR3 region is CASSYGEISYEQYF. The CDR3 DNA is TGTGCCAGCAGTTACGGAGAGATCTCCTACGAGCAGTACTTC.